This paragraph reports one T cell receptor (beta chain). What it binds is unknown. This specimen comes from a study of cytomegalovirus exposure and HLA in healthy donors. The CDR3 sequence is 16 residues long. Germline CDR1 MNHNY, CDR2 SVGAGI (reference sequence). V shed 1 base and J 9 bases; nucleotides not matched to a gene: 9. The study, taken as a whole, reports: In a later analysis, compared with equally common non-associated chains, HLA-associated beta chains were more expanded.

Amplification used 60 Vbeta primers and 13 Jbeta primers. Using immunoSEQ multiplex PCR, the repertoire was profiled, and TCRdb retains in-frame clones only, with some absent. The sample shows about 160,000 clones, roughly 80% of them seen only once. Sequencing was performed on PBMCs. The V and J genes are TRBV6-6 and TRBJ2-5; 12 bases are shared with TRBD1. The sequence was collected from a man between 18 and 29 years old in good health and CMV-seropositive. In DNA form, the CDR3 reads TGTGCCAGCAGTTACTATAGCGGGACAGGGGGCAAGGCCCAGTACTTC. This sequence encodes CASSYYSGTGGKAQYF.